This TCR beta chain was recorded in a study of early T cells in non-severe SARS-CoV-2 infection. Overall study: Sequencing targeted bulk RNA from unsorted whole blood, leaving chains unpaired. General study results and limits: VDJdb-based annotation leaned toward anti-spike CD8 responses and missed private and CD4 specificities.

Looked up from germline, CDR1 is MGHRA and CDR2 is YSYEKL. The length of the CDR3 is 14 residues. Trimming cost V 3 bases and J 4 bases, with 9 bases left between them. Each single cDNA molecule received a unique molecular identifier. TCRdb ran MiXCR on the 5' RACE reads and lists one entry per CDR3 protein. The table lists roughly 33,000 distinct CDR3 sequences, approximately 6% of them singletons. For this clonotype: Its specificity is not known.

The sample was whole blood. The chain employs TRBV4-1 and TRBJ2-2; possible D gene TRBD2, 6 bases. This TCR came from an adult who was a healthcare worker with PCR-confirmed SARS-CoV-2 infection or an uninfected control (not recorded which). CDR3 region: CASSQSSATGELFF. CDR3 in DNA: TGCGCCAGCAGCCAGTCTAGCGCCACCGGGGAGCTGTTTTTT.